This T cell receptor beta chain was captured by sequencing in a study of CD8+ T cells in alopecia areata (dated by TCRdb to the late 2010s). In terms of the full investigation: The treated patients took part in an open-label pilot trial in which moderate-to-severe alopecia areata was treated with oral tofacitinib at 5 to 10 mg twice daily. High-throughput TCRbeta sequencing was used to examine T cell clonal expansion in alopecia areata in both the C3H/HeJ mouse model and human patients. Biopsies were taken from tofacitinib-treated patients at baseline and at 4 and 24 weeks of treatment, and a later scalp biopsy was taken in several of the tofacitinib-treated patients. TCRbeta CDR3 regions were amplified by immunoSEQ multiplex PCR using 35 Vbeta forward and 13 Jbeta reverse primers. Scalp clonality was compared among normal scalp (n=4), patchy alopecia areata scalp (n=8), and alopecia totalis/universalis scalp (n=8). Tofacitinib was administered for 6 to 18 months, and 6 months of follow-up off drug were then conducted to assess delayed response and recurrence. Scalp tissue and sorted CD4+ and CD8+ peripheral blood T cells from patchy and totalis/universalis alopecia areata patients and from healthy controls were covered by human TCRbeta sequencing. RNA came from the PAXgene miRNA kit for fixed scalp, the miRNeasy kit for PBMCs, and the RNeasy kit for mouse skin. In treated patients, disease severity was measured using the SALT score, which gives the percentage of scalp surface area affected.

Interpreted using the paper, the time point label stands for: roughly 24 weeks on oral tofacitinib. The treatment or condition label, as the study defines it: oral pan-JAK inhibitor, 5-10 mg twice daily. Lesional scalp punch biopsies and peripheral blood were collected from alopecia areata patients. PBMCs were isolated by density centrifugation and stained for CD3, CD4 and CD8, after which CD4+ and CD8+ T cells were sorted on a FACSAria. The library was obtained by the immunoSEQ multiplex PCR assay. For TCR sequencing, RNA was extracted from every sample and reverse transcribed into cDNA to serve as template. First-strand cDNA was synthesized using SuperScript III with a 2:1 mix of oligo-dT and random hexamers. A synthetic immune receptor repertoire was used to gauge amplification bias, and whatever bias remained was removed computationally. In the authors' own workflow: Raw reads were preprocessed to remove errors, and CDR3 was defined according to IMGT conventions as the region from the conserved cysteine to phenylalanine. Clonality was computed as 1 minus the Shannon entropy, with the entropy normalized by log2 of the number of productive unique TCRs. CD4 or CD8 identity of scalp clones was inferred by cross-referencing scalp TCRbeta sequences with sorted blood CD4 and CD8 repertoires. TCRdb mirrors the immuneACCESS table, restricted to in-frame sequences. Some clones are absent from its copies; in checked studies, under half trace to an unresolved V gene, and the reason for the others is unknown. V, J and clone size are taken as reported in that table, and D and trimming were inferred from the DNA itself. Counted in this sample were 90,000 to 120,000 clones; over 80% of them appeared once. Roughly 25% of the sample comes from the top ten.

Concerning this clone: This receptor's antigen is unknown. Base quality data are lacking; no much larger clone is found one base away.

Beyond this particular receptor, the publication reports: Many expanded lesional clones persisted in scalp and blood during tofacitinib treatment, which may partly explain relapse after stopping treatment. Because the treated cohort was small and included a single nonresponder, larger studies are needed to assess links between baseline CD8+ expansion and response. Scalp clonality and the number of expanded CD8+ clones among the top 100 scalp clones were significantly decreased by tofacitinib. Resident alphabeta T cells in normal human skin are also sequenced, complicating scalp TCR repertoire analysis, unlike mouse skin dominated by gammadelta T cells. Lesional scalp, especially in alopecia totalis/universalis, showed higher clonality and more expanded CD8+ clones than normal scalp, suggesting antigenic drive. Shared TCR sequences between patients were less evident than in mice, which may be partly attributable to HLA diversity in the patient population.

V was cut back by 1 base and J by 6 bases, leaving a gap of 18 bases between them. From the cysteine up to the phenylalanine, the CDR3 has a length of 16 residues. Kept here is only the CDR3 DNA, which spans 48 bases and is read in frame from base 1. CDR1 and CDR2 are drawn from the germline V gene: SGHAT, FQNNGV. This receptor chain uses TRBV11-2 and TRBJ1-2; the D gene is perhaps TRBD1, on 6 matching bases. The TCR sequence derives from a human donor with alopecia areata. This specimen consisted of CD8+ T cells sorted from blood, obtained at week 24, from a patient treated with tofacitinib. The nucleotide sequence is given as TGTGCCAGCAGCTTAGCGGGGGCCCCGGAGGAAAATGGCTACACCTTC. Translation gives CASSLAGAPEENGYTF.